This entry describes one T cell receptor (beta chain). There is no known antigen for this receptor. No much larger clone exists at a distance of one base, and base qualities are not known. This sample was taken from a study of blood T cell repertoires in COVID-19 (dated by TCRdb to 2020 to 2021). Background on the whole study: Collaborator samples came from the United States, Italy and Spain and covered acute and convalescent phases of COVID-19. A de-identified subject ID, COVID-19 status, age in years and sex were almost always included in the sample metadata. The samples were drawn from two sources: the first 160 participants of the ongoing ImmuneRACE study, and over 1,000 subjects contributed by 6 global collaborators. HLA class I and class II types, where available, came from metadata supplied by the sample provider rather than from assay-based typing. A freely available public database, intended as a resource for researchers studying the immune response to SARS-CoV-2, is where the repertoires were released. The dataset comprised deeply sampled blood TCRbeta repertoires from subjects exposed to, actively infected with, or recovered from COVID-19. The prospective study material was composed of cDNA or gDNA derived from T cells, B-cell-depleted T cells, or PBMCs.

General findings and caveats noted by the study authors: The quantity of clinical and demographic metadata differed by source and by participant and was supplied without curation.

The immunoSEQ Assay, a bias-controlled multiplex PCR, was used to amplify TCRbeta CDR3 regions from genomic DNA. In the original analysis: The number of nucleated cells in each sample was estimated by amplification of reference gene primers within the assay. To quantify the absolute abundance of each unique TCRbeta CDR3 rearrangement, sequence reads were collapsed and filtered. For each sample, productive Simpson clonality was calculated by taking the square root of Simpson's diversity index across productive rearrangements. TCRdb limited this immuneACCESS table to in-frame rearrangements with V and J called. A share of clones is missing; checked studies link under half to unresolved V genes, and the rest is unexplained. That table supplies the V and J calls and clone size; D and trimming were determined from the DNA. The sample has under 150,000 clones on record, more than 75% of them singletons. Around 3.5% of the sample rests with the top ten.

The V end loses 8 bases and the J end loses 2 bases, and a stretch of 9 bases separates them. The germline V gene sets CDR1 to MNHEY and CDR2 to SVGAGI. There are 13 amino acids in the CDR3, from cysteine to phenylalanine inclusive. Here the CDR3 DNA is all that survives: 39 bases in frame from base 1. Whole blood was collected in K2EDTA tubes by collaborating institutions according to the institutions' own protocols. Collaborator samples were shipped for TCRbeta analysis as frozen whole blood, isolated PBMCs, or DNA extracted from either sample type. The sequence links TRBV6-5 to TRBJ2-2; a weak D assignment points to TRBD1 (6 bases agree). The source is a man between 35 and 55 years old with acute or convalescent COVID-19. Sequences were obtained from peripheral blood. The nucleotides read TGTGCCAGCCCAGGGGTCAACACCGGGGAGCTGTTTTTT. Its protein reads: CASPGVNTGELFF.